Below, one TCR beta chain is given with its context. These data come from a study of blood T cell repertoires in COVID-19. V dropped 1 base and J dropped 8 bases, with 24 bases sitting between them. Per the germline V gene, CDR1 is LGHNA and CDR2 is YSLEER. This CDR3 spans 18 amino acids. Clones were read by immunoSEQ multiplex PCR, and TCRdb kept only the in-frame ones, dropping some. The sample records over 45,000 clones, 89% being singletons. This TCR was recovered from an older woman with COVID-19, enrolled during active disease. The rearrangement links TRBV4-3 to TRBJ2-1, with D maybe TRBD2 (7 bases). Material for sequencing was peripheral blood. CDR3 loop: CASSQAGGLGWGLDEQFF. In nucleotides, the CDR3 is TGCGCCAGCAGCCAAGCGGGGGGCTTAGGATGGGGCTTGGATGAGCAGTTCTTC.